These 25 T cell receptor beta chains were sequenced from one sample in a study of identical twins. TCRdb used MiXCR to reprocess the 5' RACE reads, holding one entry per CDR3 protein. The sample holds some 320,000 distinct CDR3 sequences; over 9% are singletons and the top ten take 7.2%. These data also formed part of another study, on yellow fever vaccine responses in identical twins.

The specimen was CD8+ T cells sorted from blood. The receptors stem from a woman aged 18-29 years in good health.

This clonotype appeared a few times. V usage is TRBV28 and J usage is TRBJ2-3; 10 bases agree with TRBD2. The junction had 5 bases not matched to a gene; V was cut back by 3 bases and J by 2 bases. This CDR3 comprises 16 residues. From germline, CDR1 is MDHEN and CDR2 SYDVKM. CDR3 sequence (DNA): TGTGCCAGCAGTTTCGGGACTAGCGACCCCACAGATACGCAGTATTTT. It translates to CASSFGTSDPTDTQYF.

This clonotype has a handful of counts. This sequence joins TRBV6-5 and TRBJ2-5; maybe TRBD2 (6 bases). This CDR3 spans 14 amino acids. V was clipped by 2 bases and J by 2 bases, with 9 bases between them. The germline CDR1 and CDR2 sequences are MNHEY and SVGAGI. In DNA form, the CDR3 reads TGTGCCAGCAGTTACGGGGGGATACAAGAGACCCAGTACTTC. Protein sequence: CASSYGGIQETQYF.

In its sample, this clonotype was seen once. This chain joins TRBV6-5 and TRBJ2-5; possible D gene TRBD2, 5 bases. V was pared by 7 bases and J by 4 bases, with 16 bases between. Germline loops: CDR1 MNHEY, CDR2 SVGAGI. This CDR3 comprises 14 residues. DNA of the CDR3: TGTGCCAGCATTAAGGAGGTATTGAGAGAGACCCAGTACTTC. Protein product: CASIKEVLRETQYF.

This clonotype has only a few counts. This chain connects TRBV21-1 to TRBJ2-7; the table's D call TRBD1 went unverified against the DNA. TRBV21-1 is noted as a pseudogene. The CDR3 has 17 residues. The CDR3 sequence: CASSKGRNRGEFYEQYV. The CDR3 DNA sequence: TGTGCCAGCAGCAAAGGACGGAACAGGGGCGAATTCTACGAGCAGTACGTC.

Comment on this clonotype: This could be a read error, since a much larger clone is one nucleotide away. The chain combines TRBV12-3 or TRBV12-4 with TRBJ2-1; D is unresolved. Trimming removed 1 base at V and 5 bases at J, with 6 bases between. This CDR3 is built from 13 residues. CDR3 bases: TGTGCCAGCAGTTTAGACAATAACAATGAGCAGTTCTTC. This codes for CASSLDNNNEQFF.

The J gene is TRBJ2-7, the V gene TRBV5-1; unclear D gene. Between the trimmed V and J ends, which lost 4 bases and 2 bases, there was a span of 13 bases. CDR1 SGHRS and CDR2 YFSETQ come from the germline V gene. This CDR3 region has 14 residues. The CDR3 loop reads CASSASAAPYEQYF. DNA for the CDR3: TGCGCCAGCAGCGCTTCGGCAGCTCCCTACGAGCAGTACTTC.

This clonotype showed up just a few times. V is TRBV28 and J is TRBJ2-7; 8 bases line up with TRBD1. The CDR3 is made up of 16 amino acids. Germline CDR1 and CDR2: MDHEN and SYDVKM. V shed 2 bases and J 0 bases; nucleotides not matched to a gene: 6. The CDR3 here is CASSLIQGVCSYEQYV. The CDR3 bases are TGTGCCAGCAGTTTAATACAGGGGGTTTGCTCCTACGAGCAGTACGTC.

The chain carries TRBV28 and TRBJ2-2; tentative D call: TRBD2 (5 bases). Germline CDR1 is MDHEN and CDR2 is SYDVKM. The CDR3 has 15 residues. Trimming removed 6 bases at V and 1 base at J, with 12 bases between. CDR3 DNA: TGTGCCAGCAGGGTGGACTGGCGGAACACCGGGGAGCTGTTTTTT. Translated, it gives CASRVDWRNTGELFF.

This clonotype has ten or more counts. The genes are TRBV27 and TRBJ2-7; TRBD1 aligns across 11 bases. V shed 5 bases and J 6 bases; nucleotides not matched to a gene: 6. CDR3 length: 14 residues. The germline V gene encodes CDR1 MNHEY and CDR2 SMNVEV (reference sequence). CDR3: CASSAGTGGFEQYF. CDR3 sequence (DNA): TGTGCCAGCAGTGCAGGGACAGGGGGGTTCGAGCAGTACTTC.

There are a few counts of this clonotype. The chain uses TRBV2 and TRBJ2-5; 7 nucleotides line up with TRBD1. The CDR3 runs to 16 residues. Trimming cost V 2 bases and J 5 bases; bases outside gene matches: 11. Germline V gene data show CDR1 as SNHLY and CDR2 as FYNNEI. The CDR3 sequence is CASSEYGRGSMETQYF. The CDR3 nucleotides read TGTGCCAGCAGTGAATATGGCAGGGGGTCAATGGAGACCCAGTACTTC.

This clonotype was seen more than once but under ten times. J is TRBJ1-1 and V is TRBV4-1, with a tentative D call TRBD1 (5 bases). Trimming shortened V by 1 base and J by 5 bases, and 14 bases separated the two germline ends. Germline V gives CDR1 MGHRA, CDR2 YSYEKL. The CDR3 has 15 amino acids. The chain's CDR3 is CASSQVGQGGTEAFF. CDR3 coding DNA: TGCGCCAGCAGCCAAGTTGGCCAGGGAGGGACTGAAGCTTTCTTT.

This clonotype has only a few counts. The chain joins TRBV7-9 to TRBJ2-7; D assignment may be TRBD1 or TRBD2 (5 bases each). CDR3 length: 13 amino acids. Per the germline V gene, CDR1 is SEHNR and CDR2 is FQNEAQ (reference sequence). V was trimmed by 5 bases and J by 1 base, leaving 9 bases between them. The CDR3 DNA reads TGTGCCAGCAGCAGGGACCCTTCCTACGAGCAGTACGTC. Translated, it gives CASSRDPSYEQYV.

This chain uses TRBV6-2 or TRBV6-3 with TRBJ2-5, with 13 bases matching TRBD2. The CDR3 spans 17 residues. Germline V CDR1 and CDR2: MNHEY, SVGEGT. The junction had 10 bases not matched to a gene; V was cut back by 5 bases and J by 4 bases. CDR3 residues: CASSLRTSGSFGETQYF. As DNA, the CDR3 is TGTGCCAGCAGTCTAAGGACTAGCGGGAGTTTTGGAGAGACCCAGTACTTC.

This clonotype was seen at least ten times. The V and J genes are TRBV29-1 and TRBJ2-3, with D unresolved. The germline gives CDR1 SQVTM, CDR2 ANQGSEA. Between the trimmed V and J ends, which lost 6 bases and 5 bases, there was a span of 15 bases. The CDR3 is 13 residues long. The CDR3 bases are TGCAGCGTCCCAGTTGAGCAATTAGATACGCAGTATTTT. It encodes CSVPVEQLDTQYF.

This clonotype was seen a handful of times. The V call is TRBV11-1, the J call TRBJ2-6, with 7 bases fitting TRBD1. Germline CDR1 SGHAT, CDR2 FQDESV (reference sequence). V lost 5 bases to trimming and J lost 0 bases; unmatched junction nucleotides: 10. This CDR3 contains 18 residues. Written as DNA, the CDR3 is TGTGCCAGCAGCACACTGGGACAGCGCGACTCTGGGGCCAACGTCCTGACTTTC. It is translated as CASSTLGQRDSGANVLTF.

The chain links TRBV4-1 to TRBJ2-1, with 14 bases that match TRBD2. The ends lost 2 bases at V and 7 bases at J; junction bases unmatched: 4. CDR1 is MGHRA, CDR2 YSYEKL, per germline. This CDR3 has 16 residues. The CDR3 region is CASSQPGTSGRNEQFF. CDR3 nucleotides: TGCGCCAGCAGCCAACCCGGGACTAGCGGGAGAAATGAGCAGTTCTTC.

This clonotype has only a few counts. The genes are TRBV4-1 and TRBJ1-2, with D possibly being TRBD1 (6 bases). The CDR3 is 14 residues long. V was trimmed by 7 bases and J by 5 bases, leaving 17 bases between them. Per the germline V gene, CDR1 is MGHRA and CDR2 is YSYEKL. The chain's CDR3 is CASTPGVGGYGYTF. The CDR3 DNA follows: TGCGCCAGCACCCCGGGGGTAGGGGGTTATGGCTACACCTTC.

This clonotype was found many times. The V call is TRBV20-1, the J call TRBJ2-7, with 11 bases fitting TRBD2. Trimming at V came to 5 bases and at J to 6 bases, leaving 15 bases not matched to a gene. The CDR3 is made up of 16 amino acids. Germline values: CDR1 DFQATT, CDR2 SNEGSKA (reference sequence). CDR3 sequence: CSASSSIPGLAVEQYF. CDR3 sequence (DNA): TGCAGTGCTTCCTCATCAATACCGGGACTAGCGGTCGAGCAGTACTTC.

In this sample, this clonotype turned up a few times. CDR3 sequence reads: CASSLGRGVNNEQFF. The CDR3 nucleotides read TGTGCCAGCAGCTTAGGGCGGGGGGTTAACAATGAGCAGTTCTTC. V and J are TRBV7-6 and TRBJ2-1, with 8 positions matching TRBD2. This CDR3 spans 15 amino acids. Germline trimming cut 1 base from V and 5 bases from J; bases unmatched to any gene: 4. The V gene's germline CDR1 is SGHVS and CDR2 FNYEAQ.

This clonotype came up a few times. This chain links TRBV2 with TRBJ2-1; D tentatively fits TRBD1 or TRBD2 (5 bases each). CDR3 length: 12 amino acids. Germline V gene sequence: CDR1 SNHLY, CDR2 FYNNEI. The V end was cut by 9 bases, the J end by 4 bases, with 10 bases between. CDR3 in amino acids: CARWDGYNEQFF. CDR3 coding DNA: TGTGCCAGATGGGACGGATACAATGAGCAGTTCTTC. The full variable domain, its missing parts supplied by reference TRBV2 and TRBJ2-1, is EPEVTQTPSHQVTQMGQEVILRCVPISNHLYFYWYRQILGQKVEFLVSFYNNEISEKSEIFDDQFSVERPDGSNFTLKIRSTKLEDSAMYFCARWDGYNEQFFGPGTRLTVL.

V usage is TRBV12-5 and J usage is TRBJ2-3; the match to TRBD2 covers 9 bases. This CDR3 contains 16 residues. J was trimmed by 2 bases and V by 2 bases; bases with no gene match: 5. Germline assignment: CDR1 LGHNT and CDR2 FRNRAP. DNA for the CDR3: TGTGCTAGTGGTTTGTTGCTAGCGGGACTCACAGATACGCAGTATTTT. This encodes CASGLLLAGLTDTQYF. The variable domain in full, completed from reference TRBV12-5 and TRBJ2-3, reads DARVTQTPRHKVTEMGQEVTMRCQPILGHNTVFWYRQTMMQGLELLAYFRNRAPLDDSGMPKDRFSAEMPDATLATLKIQPSEPRDSAVYFCASGLLLAGLTDTQYFGPGTRLTVL.

This clonotype was detected a few times. The chain recombines TRBV28 with TRBJ2-7; D unresolved. Germline values: CDR1 MDHEN, CDR2 SYDVKM. Trimming cost V 9 bases and J 5 bases, with 14 bases left between them. The CDR3 length is 12 residues. Here the CDR3 reads CASGRFADEQYF. In DNA, the CDR3 is TGTGCCAGTGGAAGGTTTGCCGACGAGCAGTACTTC.

In the case of this clonotype: At one of its ends the junction is not consistent with the germline gene, which may arise from a read error. Here the CDR3 DNA reads TGTGCCAGCAGCCCCACCTCCGTCGGGACATTGTACTTT. Encoded protein: CASSPTSVGTLYF. The chain joins TRBV6-1 to TRBJ1-1; tentatively, D is TRBD1 (6 bases). CDR3 length: 13 amino acids. Germline values: CDR1 MNHNS, CDR2 SASEGT.

The V gene is TRBV20-1, the J gene TRBJ2-1, with 12 bases lining up with TRBD2. J lost 7 bases, V lost 5 bases, and 6 bases had no gene match. The CDR3 is made up of 14 amino acids. From germline, CDR1 is DFQATT and CDR2 SNEGSKA (reference sequence). The CDR3 spells CSALAGGPINEQFF. The CDR3 coding sequence is TGCAGTGCTCTAGCGGGAGGGCCCATAAATGAGCAGTTCTTC.

This clonotype was seen only a few times. V gene TRBV20-1 combines with J gene TRBJ2-3; D is unclear. Between the trimmed V and J ends, which lost 0 bases and 8 bases, there was a span of 9 bases. The CDR3 contains 12 residues. Germline CDR1 is DFQATT and CDR2 is SNEGSKA (reference sequence). As DNA, the CDR3 is TGCAGTGCTAGAGATCTCAGATTTACGCAGTATTTT. Translated: CSARDLRFTQYF.